This TCR beta chain was documented in a study of T cell changes during pregnancy in multiple sclerosis. TCRdb's copy holds only in-frame clones and misses some; the assay was immunoSEQ multiplex PCR. Among around 63,000 clones, 80% to 95% were seen once, and the ten largest hold 2.5% to 3.5%. The ends were cut back, 4 bases at V and 7 bases at J, with 21 bases in the middle. The CDR3 has 16 amino acids. CDR1 is SGHNT, CDR2 YYREEE, per germline (reference sequence). This clonotype originated in a female donor in good health, enrolled as a control in a pregnancy study. The gene calls are TRBV5-4 and TRBJ2-1; possibly TRBD2 for D (5 bases). This specimen consisted of CD8+ T cells from peripheral blood mononuclear cells, obtained in the third trimester of pregnancy. CDR3 amino acids: CASSLPGSAQRNEQFF. The CDR3 nucleotides are TGTGCCAGCAGCCTCCCGGGTAGCGCGCAGCGTAATGAGCAGTTCTTC.